The present TCR beta chain was sequenced within a study of T cell clonality in common variable immunodeficiency. Findings and limits, study-wide: CVID subjects shared fewer TCRbeta clones than healthy controls did.

As for this clone: What it binds is unknown.

CVID and control samples used equivalent genomic DNA input. Using immunoSEQ multiplex PCR, the repertoire was profiled, and TCRdb retains in-frame clones only, with some absent. Sampling found 40,000 to 65,000 clones, none seen once. Sequenced sample: peripheral blood mononuclear cells. The TCR sequence derives from a person between 18 and 75 years old in good health.

The CDR3: CASRTSGSYNEQFF. The sequenced CDR3 bases are TGCGCCAGCCGTACTAGCGGGTCCTACAATGAG. This chain joins TRBV10-2 and TRBJ2-1; 9 bases map to TRBD2. The CDR3 extends 3 residues past the end of the read, so its final part is completed from the germline J gene. Germline-derived CDR1 and CDR2 are WSHSY and SAAADI. The trim removed 8 bases at V and 1 base at J, leaving 3 bases unmatched. The CDR3 loop spans 14 amino acids.